A selection of T cell receptor beta chains follows, all from one sample in a study of blood T cells in healthy people across ages. TCRdb reprocessed the 5' RACE reads with MiXCR, giving one entry per CDR3 protein. The sample carries about 800,000 distinct CDR3 sequences, just under 25% recorded once. This sample also belongs to another study, concerning T cells of mothers and their children.

The sample was blood. The source of these receptors is a boy aged 5-17 years in good health. Both conserved end residues are part of each CDR3. A D gene is named only where the DNA matches it firmly. Only part of the rows carry a size: once, few, many, or a class if the clone is expanded.

CDR3nt,CDR3aa,j_gene,d_gene,v_gene,abundance
TGTGCCATCAGTGACCCAAGGGACCCACACTATGGCTACACCTTC,CAISDPRDPHYGYTF,TRBJ1-2,.,TRBV10-3,.
TGTGCCACCAGTGACCCTGGGGGGGACTATGGCTACACCTTC,CATSDPGGDYGYTF,TRBJ1-2,.,TRBV24-1,.
TGTGCCTGGAGTGTAGGCGTTTGGGGCACCGGGGAGCTGTTTTTT,CAWSVGVWGTGELFF,TRBJ2-2,.,TRBV30,.
TGTGCCAGCAGCCCGGCCGGGACTAAAACCTACGAGCAGTACTTC,CASSPAGTKTYEQYF,TRBJ2-7,TRBD2,TRBV11-1,few
TGCGCCAGCAGCCGCCCGGGACTAGCGGGAGCGAATGAGCAGTTCTTC,CASSRPGLAGANEQFF,TRBJ2-1,TRBD2,TRBV5-1,.
TGTGCCAGCAGCCCGACGGTATACGTCTCTGGGGCCAACGTCCTGACTTTC,CASSPTVYVSGANVLTF,TRBJ2-6,.,TRBV5-5,.
TGTGCCACCAGCAGTGACTCTTCCTACGAGCAGTACTTC,CATSSDSSYEQYF,TRBJ2-7,.,TRBV15,.
TGTGCCAGCAGCAGCTTAGAAGCGGTCAGCTCCTACGAGCAGTACTTC,CASSSLEAVSSYEQYF,TRBJ2-7,.,TRBV7-9,.
TGCAGTGCTAGTCTCGTCGGGGGTGGAGCGGGAGAAGCGTACGAGCAGTACTTC,CSASLVGGGAGEAYEQYF,TRBJ2-7,TRBD2,TRBV20-1,.
TGTGCCAGCAGCTTAATTCTAGCGGGAGCCCAAGAGACCCAGTACTTC,CASSLILAGAQETQYF,TRBJ2-5,TRBD2,TRBV7-9,few
TGTGCTAGTGGTTTGTTTCGCAGGGGTGACTATGGCTACACCTTC,CASGLFRRGDYGYTF,TRBJ1-2,.,TRBV12-5,few
TGTGCCACCAGCACCCCCGGGACTTACCAAGAGACCCAGTACTTC,CATSTPGTYQETQYF,TRBJ2-5,.,TRBV15,few
TGTGCCAGCTCCGGACAGATACAAGAGACCCAGTACTTC,CASSGQIQETQYF,TRBJ2-5,.,TRBV6-2/TRBV6-3,.
TGTGCCACCAGCAGAGACGGGACGGCCGACTATGGCTACACCTTC,CATSRDGTADYGYTF,TRBJ1-2,.,TRBV15,.
TGTGCCAGCAGCTTGGGGACAGGTCAGAACACTGAAGCTTTCTTT,CASSLGTGQNTEAFF,TRBJ1-1,TRBD1,TRBV7-9,few
TGTGCCAGCACCAAAGGACAGGGGAACACTGAAGCTTTCTTT,CASTKGQGNTEAFF,TRBJ1-1,TRBD1,TRBV12-3/TRBV12-4,few
TGTGCCAGCAGCCCCCGGACAGACCCTACAACAGATACGCAGTATTTT,CASSPRTDPTTDTQYF,TRBJ2-3,.,TRBV7-2,few
TGCAGCGTATCGGACTACCCCAATGAGCAGTTCTTC,CSVSDYPNEQFF,TRBJ2-1,.,TRBV29-1,.
TGCGCCAGCAGCGTAAGGACAGACTCTGGGGCCAACGTCCTGACTTTC,CASSVRTDSGANVLTF,TRBJ2-6,.,TRBV5-1,once
TGTGCCAGCAGTGGGAGAGGGAACTATGGCTACACCTTC,CASSGRGNYGYTF,TRBJ1-2,.,TRBV7-2,.
TGCGCCAGCAGTTACTCGTGGGGGCTCGAGCAGTACTTC,CASSYSWGLEQYF,TRBJ2-7,.,TRBV6-2/TRBV6-3,few
TGTGCCACCACTCAAAATCGGGAACAGCCCCAGCATTTT,CATTQNREQPQHF,TRBJ1-5,.,TRBV6-6,few
TGTGCCAGCACCTCCTATTATAGCAATCAGCCCCAGCATTTT,CASTSYYSNQPQHF,TRBJ1-5,.,TRBV27,.
TGTACCAGCAGCAACGGACAGGTTCGCGGTAATGAAAAACTGTTTTTT,CTSSNGQVRGNEKLFF,TRBJ1-4,TRBD1,TRBV6-1,.
TGCGCCAGCAGCTCAAACTCGGGCGCAAAGGAGACCCAGTACTTC,CASSSNSGAKETQYF,TRBJ2-5,.,TRBV5-1,.
TGTGCCAGCAGTCACGCGGGACAGGTAGATGAGCAGTTCTTC,CASSHAGQVDEQFF,TRBJ2-1,TRBD1,TRBV28,few
TGCGCCAGCAGCCTCGCCCTTGACAGGGGGCCTAACTATGGCTACACCTTC,CASSLALDRGPNYGYTF,TRBJ1-2,TRBD1,TRBV5-1,.
TGTGCCAGCAGTTACTCTAGGGTAGTTCAGCCCCAGCATTTT,CASSYSRVVQPQHF,TRBJ1-5,.,TRBV6-5,.
TGTGCCAGCTCAGATGATAAAGGGGCGGAGCAGTACTTC,CASSDDKGAEQYF,TRBJ2-7,.,TRBV18,.
TGCAGTGCTAGAGATCAGGAACGACTGGGACAGGGGGGATACGAGCAGTACTTC,CSARDQERLGQGGYEQYF,TRBJ2-7,TRBD1,TRBV20-1,.
TGTGCCAGCAGCCAGTTTGAGGGGGCCTACGAGCAGTACTTC,CASSQFEGAYEQYF,TRBJ2-7,.,TRBV14,few
TGTGCCAGCAGTTTTGGTACGGGGGAAAGTTACGAGCAGTACTTC,CASSFGTGESYEQYF,TRBJ2-7,.,TRBV27,.
TGTGCCAGCAGCTTATATGGACTAGCGGGGCAGTCCTACGAGCAGTACTTC,CASSLYGLAGQSYEQYF,TRBJ2-7,TRBD2,TRBV11-2,.
TGTGCCAGCAGTCCCGGGCCCGGGGAGGGCTACACCTTC,CASSPGPGEGYTF,TRBJ1-2,.,TRBV12-3/TRBV12-4,.
TGCGCCAGCAGCCAAGTCTGGGGAGACTATGGCTACACCTTC,CASSQVWGDYGYTF,TRBJ1-2,.,TRBV4-3,.
TGCAGCGTCGGTACAACAAGGAACACTGAAGCTTTCTTT,CSVGTTRNTEAFF,TRBJ1-1,.,TRBV29-1,.
TGTGCCAGCCGACCCCTGCGGGATGAGTACAATGAGCAGTTCTTC,CASRPLRDEYNEQFF,TRBJ2-1,.,TRBV6-5,.
TGTGCCGGGGGGGGGACAGACTCCTACGAGCAGTACTTC,CAGGGTDSYEQYF,TRBJ2-7,.,TRBV10-3,.
TGTGCCAGCAGCAGGCCGGGAACAGATACGCAGTATTTT,CASSRPGTDTQYF,TRBJ2-3,.,TRBV28,many
TGTGCCAGCAGCTTCGGACTAGTGGCAGATATAAACAATGAGCAGTTCTTC,CASSFGLVADINNEQFF,TRBJ2-1,TRBD2,TRBV9,few
TGTGCCAGCAGTAACATCTCTGGGGCCAACGTCCTGACTTTC,CASSNISGANVLTF,TRBJ2-6,.,TRBV28,.
TGTGCCAGCAGAGACAACCCCGGCGAGCAGTACTTC,CASRDNPGEQYF,TRBJ2-7,.,TRBV6-2/TRBV6-3,.